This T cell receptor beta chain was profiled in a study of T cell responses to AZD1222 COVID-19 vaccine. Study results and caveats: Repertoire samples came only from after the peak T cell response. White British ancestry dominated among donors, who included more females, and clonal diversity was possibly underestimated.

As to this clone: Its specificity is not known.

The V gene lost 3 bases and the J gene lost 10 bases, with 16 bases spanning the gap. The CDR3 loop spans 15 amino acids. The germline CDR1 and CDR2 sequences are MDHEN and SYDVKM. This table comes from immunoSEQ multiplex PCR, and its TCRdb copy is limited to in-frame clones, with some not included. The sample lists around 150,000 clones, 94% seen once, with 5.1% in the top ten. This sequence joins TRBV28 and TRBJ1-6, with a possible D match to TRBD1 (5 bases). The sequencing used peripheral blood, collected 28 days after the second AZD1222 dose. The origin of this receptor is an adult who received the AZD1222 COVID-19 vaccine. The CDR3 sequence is CASSFWDAPGSPLHF. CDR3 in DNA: TGTGCCAGCAGTTTCTGGGACGCCCCTGGGTCACCCCTCCACTTT.